Described below is a single TCR beta chain sequence and its context. The authors' processing: Reference gene primer amplification yielded estimated nucleated cell counts. Method: immunoSEQ multiplex PCR; TCRdb's copy keeps in-frame clones and lacks some. That table furnishes V, J and clone size, whereas the DNA furnished D and trimming. The sample consists of 150,000 to 180,000 clones, about 90% of them appearing once. This sample stems from a study of blood T cell repertoires in COVID-19. Overall study: The United States, Italy and Spain provided the acute and convalescent COVID-19 samples. T cells, B-cell-depleted T cells, or PBMCs supplied cDNA or gDNA.

Germline CDR1 SGHTA, CDR2 FQGNSA. Trimming took 10 bases from V and 3 from J; bases not matched to a gene: 14. This CDR3 is 16 amino acids long. The sequence derives from a man aged 50-60 years with acute or convalescent COVID-19. What was sequenced was peripheral blood. This chain uses TRBV7-2 with TRBJ1-4, with 7 positions matching TRBD1. Here the CDR3 DNA reads TGTGCCACAAGACAGGGTACTATCAGGGCTAATGAAAAACTGTTTTTT. Translating gives CATRQGTIRANEKLFF.